Listed below are T cell receptor beta chains from one sample, sequenced in a study of blood T cell repertoires in COVID-19. Generated by immunoSEQ multiplex PCR, the TCRdb table keeps only in-frame clones and is missing some. Of 100,000 to 150,000 clones in the sample, around four fifths were seen once. Sequenced: peripheral blood. All receptors come from a man in his forties with active or convalescent COVID-19. Each CDR3 is given with its conserved first and last residue. The D gene is left open where the match is weak. Size tells how often a clone was seen (once, few, many) or the class of an expanded clone, and some rows leave it out.

.,TRBJ2-5,TRBD2,TRBV20-1,TGCACCTCCAGGGAGGGGGAGACCCAGTACTTC,CTSREGETQYF
.,TRBJ2-7,TRBD1,TRBV6-2/TRBV6-3,TGTGCCAGCAGTTACGGGGGACAGAGTTACGAGCAGTACTTC,CASSYGGQSYEQYF
.,TRBJ1-2,.,TRBV6-5,TGTGCCAGCAGTCAACCGACTCCCAAGGGGTATGGCTACACCTTC,CASSQPTPKGYGYTF
.,TRBJ1-5,.,TRBV29-1,TGCAGTACCCCGGGGATAGGCAATCAGCCCCAGCATTTT,CSTPGIGNQPQHF
.,TRBJ2-7,.,TRBV30,TGTGCCTGGAGTGGACAGGTTGGCGAGCAGTACTTC,CAWSGQVGEQYF
.,TRBJ1-4,.,TRBV5-4,TGTGCCAGCAGCTTGGCGGGTACAGAAAAACTGTTTTTT,CASSLAGTEKLFF
once,TRBJ2-7,TRBD1,TRBV6-5,TGTGCCAGCAGTTATGCCCAAACCGGGACAGTCCGCGAGCAGTACTTC,CASSYAQTGTVREQYF
.,TRBJ2-5,.,TRBV15,TGTGCCACCAGCAGAGATTGGGGGCGAGAGACCCAGTACTTC,CATSRDWGRETQYF
.,TRBJ1-4,.,TRBV2,TGTGCCAGCAGGGGGACTAGATTTGCAACTAATGAAAAACTGTTTTTT,CASRGTRFATNEKLFF
.,TRBJ1-1,.,TRBV5-1,TGCGCCAGCAGCTTGGATCTAGCGGGTGAAGCTTTCTTT,CASSLDLAGEAFF
.,TRBJ1-3,TRBD1,TRBV5-1,TGCGCCAGCAGCGGGGGACAGGGGTACGGAAACACCATATATTTT,CASSGGQGYGNTIYF
.,TRBJ2-5,TRBD2,TRBV27,TGTGCCAGCAGTTTAGCTAGCGGGGGGTCGGGGACCCAGTACTTC,CASSLASGGSGTQYF
.,TRBJ1-1,.,TRBV6-4,TGTGCCAGCAGTTCGACAGACACTGAAGCTTTCTTT,CASSSTDTEAFF
once,TRBJ2-7,.,TRBV15,TGTGCCACCAGCAGCGACGGGACTCCCGGTGGCGAGCAGTACTTC,CATSSDGTPGGEQYF
.,TRBJ2-7,.,TRBV7-2,TGTGCCAGCAGCTCCGGAACCATCCCGGGGGAGCAGTACTTC,CASSSGTIPGEQYF
few,TRBJ1-5,.,TRBV5-1,TGCGCCAGCAGCTTGGATGGAGTAAATCAGCCCCAGCATTTT,CASSLDGVNQPQHF
.,TRBJ2-1,TRBD1,TRBV15,TGTGCCACCAGCAGGGGGGGGACAGGGTCTGTGCACAATGAGCAGTTCTTC,CATSRGGTGSVHNEQFF
.,TRBJ2-2,.,TRBV19,TGTGCCAGTATTCGGGGGACGTACACCGGGGAGCTGTTTTTT,CASIRGTYTGELFF
.,TRBJ2-3,.,TRBV10-1,TGCGCCAGCAGTGAGTCGAGCCATAGCGGCACAGATACGCAGTATTTT,CASSESSHSGTDTQYF
.,TRBJ1-5,.,TRBV10-3,TGTGCCATCAGTGTACAGGGAAACCAGCCCCAGCATTTT,CAISVQGNQPQHF
.,TRBJ1-1,TRBD1,TRBV7-2,TGTGCCAGCAGCTCACAGGGGGTGGGCACTGAAGCTTTCTTT,CASSSQGVGTEAFF
.,TRBJ2-7,TRBD1,TRBV6-2/TRBV6-3,TGTGCCAGCAGTCACAGGGGGCGCTACTCCTACGAGCAGTACTTC,CASSHRGRYSYEQYF
many,TRBJ1-1,TRBD1,TRBV6-6,TGTGCCAGCAGAGATCCGGGACAGCCGAACACTGAAGCTTTCTTT,CASRDPGQPNTEAFF
.,TRBJ2-2,.,TRBV24-1,TGTGCCACCAGTGATGCTACAGGGTCTACCGGGGAGCTGTTTTTT,CATSDATGSTGELFF
once,TRBJ1-1,.,TRBV3-1/TRBV3-2,TGTGCCAGCAGCCAAGTTCAGGGTCGCACTGAAGCTTTCTTT,CASSQVQGRTEAFF
.,TRBJ2-1,TRBD2,TRBV10-3,TGTGCCATCAGTAATAGCGGGGGGGCCGTAAATGAGCAGTTCTTC,CAISNSGGAVNEQFF
once,TRBJ2-2,.,TRBV19,TGTGCCAGTAGACCTACGGACAGGAACACCGGGGAGCTGTTTTTT,CASRPTDRNTGELFF
.,TRBJ2-3,.,TRBV5-1,TGCGCCAGCACCCTCAGGGTAAGCACAGATACGCAGTATTTT,CASTLRVSTDTQYF
.,TRBJ2-5,TRBD2,TRBV6-4,TGTGCCAGCAGTGACCGAGTACTAGCGGGGGAGAGGGAGACCCAGTACTTC,CASSDRVLAGERETQYF
.,TRBJ2-3,TRBD2,TRBV9,TGTGCCAGCAGCCTCCCCGGGGAGCGGGGGTACCGGCATACGCAGTATTTT,CASSLPGERGYRHTQYF
.,TRBJ1-5,.,TRBV11-2,TGTGCCAGCAGCTTCGGGAATAGCAATCAGCCCCAGCATTTT,CASSFGNSNQPQHF
.,TRBJ2-2,.,TRBV2,TGTGCCAGCATTATAGACATCACGGTCACCGGGGAGCTGTTTTTT,CASIIDITVTGELFF
many,TRBJ2-7,TRBD1,TRBV5-1,TGCGCCAGCAGCTTGGGCAACCGGGACAGGGACTACGAGCAGTACTTC,CASSLGNRDRDYEQYF
.,TRBJ1-4,.,TRBV7-6,TGTGCCAGCAGTAAGGCGGCAGAGAATGAAAAACTGTTTTTT,CASSKAAENEKLFF
.,TRBJ1-1,.,TRBV12-5,TGTGCTAGTGGGCTAGCGGAAGCTTTCTTT,CASGLAEAFF
once,TRBJ2-7,TRBD1,TRBV6-2/TRBV6-3,TGTGCCAGCAGTTACGAGGCAGGGGGCTGGGAGCAGTACTTC,CASSYEAGGWEQYF
once,TRBJ2-2,.,TRBV6-5,TGTGCCAGCAGCCGACCGGGTGGGACCGGGGAGCTGTTTTTT,CASSRPGGTGELFF
.,TRBJ2-7,TRBD1,TRBV6-5,TGTGCCAGCAGTACCCGACAGGGGAGCTCCTACGAGCAGTACTTC,CASSTRQGSSYEQYF
.,TRBJ2-3,.,TRBV4-1,TGCGCCAGCAGCCAAGGGCGCTCACGGACAAACACCGGGGATACGCAGTATTTT,CASSQGRSRTNTGDTQYF
.,TRBJ2-2,.,TRBV19,TGTGCCAGTAAGGCTAGCGTGGACACCGGGGAGCTGTTTTTT,CASKASVDTGELFF
.,TRBJ2-2,.,TRBV18,TGTGCCAGCTCACCATTGACAGGCCGCGGGGAGCTGTTTTTT,CASSPLTGRGELFF
few,TRBJ2-3,.,TRBV29-1,TGCAGCATAGGGGGCGGGGGCACAGATACGCAGTATTTT,CSIGGGGTDTQYF